This is a list of T cell receptor beta chains from one sample in a study of response to subunit inactivated influenza vaccine. MiXCR, applied by TCRdb to the RT-PCR reads, yields one record per CDR3 protein. Here the sample spans some 160,000 distinct CDR3 sequences, roughly 10% being singletons. The material sequenced was non-naive T cells sorted from PBMCs, taken more than 35 days after vaccination. These receptors were collected from a man in his fifties who received an inactivated influenza vaccine. Each CDR3 is given with its conserved first and last residue. Each record gives: clone size, V gene, D gene, J gene, CDR3 DNA, CDR3 protein. A D gene is named only where the DNA matches it firmly. Clone sizes are given selectively: once, few, many, or a class where the clone is expanded.

size: -; V: TRBV5-5; D: -; J: TRBJ1-2; DNA: TGTGCCAGCAGCTTGGGGGGCGCAGGCTATGGCTACACCTTC; CDR3: CASSLGGAGYGYTF
size: -; V: TRBV20-1; D: -; J: TRBJ2-1; DNA: TGCAGTGCACCCAAGATAAGTAGCTCCTACAATGAGCAGTTCTTC; CDR3: CSAPKISSSYNEQFF
size: few; V: TRBV7-2; D: -; J: TRBJ2-5; DNA: TGTGCCAGCAGCTTAGAAACCCCTCCATGGACCCAGTACTTC; CDR3: CASSLETPPWTQYF
size: few; V: TRBV20-1; D: TRBD2; J: TRBJ2-7; DNA: TGCAGTGCTACCTATCGCGCGGGAGGCGAGCAGTACTTC; CDR3: CSATYRAGGEQYF
size: -; V: TRBV7-2; D: TRBD2; J: TRBJ2-5; DNA: TGTGCCAGCAGCCCCCGCCTAGCGGGAGTATCAGAGACCCAGTACTTC; CDR3: CASSPRLAGVSETQYF
size: few; V: TRBV7-9; D: -; J: TRBJ1-6; DNA: TGTGCCAGCAGCTTACCCTCGCCCGTGATGGCCCTCCACTTT; CDR3: CASSLPSPVMALHF
size: many; V: TRBV29-1; D: TRBD2; J: TRBJ2-1; DNA: TGCAGCGTCTGCGGGGGGCGCGACGGGGATTACAATGAGCAGTTCTTC; CDR3: CSVCGGRDGDYNEQFF
size: few; V: TRBV27; D: -; J: TRBJ1-6; DNA: TGTGCCAGCAGTTCCATCCCGGGGGATTCACCCCTCCACTTT; CDR3: CASSSIPGDSPLHF
size: -; V: TRBV6-1; D: -; J: TRBJ1-1; DNA: TGTGCCAGCAGTGAAGTGCTGGACACTGAAGCTTTCTTT; CDR3: CASSEVLDTEAFF
size: few; V: TRBV7-2; D: -; J: TRBJ2-2; DNA: TGTGCCAGCAGCTTAGGTAGAGCGAACACCGGGGAGCTGTTTTTT; CDR3: CASSLGRANTGELFF
size: many; V: TRBV3-1; D: -; J: TRBJ1-5; DNA: TGTGCCAGCAGCCAAGCTGAAGTGCAGCCCCAGCATTTT; CDR3: CASSQAEVQPQHF
size: many; V: TRBV4-2; D: -; J: TRBJ2-1; DNA: TGTGCCAGCAGCCGGACCGGGGAGCAGCAGTTCTTC; CDR3: CASSRTGEQQFF
size: many; V: TRBV12-3/TRBV12-4; D: -; J: TRBJ1-2; DNA: TGTGCCAGCAGTCTAGGAGCCTATGGCTACACCTTC; CDR3: CASSLGAYGYTF
size: -; V: TRBV18; D: -; J: TRBJ1-1; DNA: TGTGCCAGCTCACCAAACAGGGAGCACACTGAAGCTTTCTTT; CDR3: CASSPNREHTEAFF
size: many; V: TRBV5-1; D: -; J: TRBJ1-5; DNA: TGCGCCAACCTACAAGGGGAAAGCAATCAGCCCCAGCATTTT; CDR3: CANLQGESNQPQHF
size: -; V: TRBV12-3/TRBV12-4; D: -; J: TRBJ1-1; DNA: TGTGCCAGCACTCGGGGGGAGGGCACTGAAGCTTTCTTT; CDR3: CASTRGEGTEAFF
size: -; V: TRBV12-3/TRBV12-4; D: -; J: TRBJ2-5; DNA: TGTGCCAGCAGTCCATACCGGGAGACCCAGTACTTC; CDR3: CASSPYRETQYF
size: few; V: TRBV20-1; D: -; J: TRBJ1-5; DNA: TGCAGTGCTAGACCGGGAAATAGCAATCAGCCCCAGCATTTT; CDR3: CSARPGNSNQPQHF
size: -; V: TRBV20-1; D: TRBD2; J: TRBJ2-5; DNA: TGCAGTCCCCAGACTAGCGGGAGGGCCTCAGAGACCCAGTACTTC; CDR3: CSPQTSGRASETQYF
size: -; V: TRBV19; D: -; J: TRBJ1-6; DNA: TGTGCCAGTAGCCCCGGACGCAATTCACCCCTCCACTTT; CDR3: CASSPGRNSPLHF
size: many; V: TRBV5-6; D: -; J: TRBJ1-1; DNA: TGTGCCAGCAGCTTGAGGTCCCCCGGAATACCTGAAGCTTTCTTT; CDR3: CASSLRSPGIPEAFF
size: few; V: TRBV20-1; D: TRBD2; J: TRBJ2-4; DNA: TGCAGTGCTAGGGAGCTTCGGGGGGGTCAGTACTTC; CDR3: CSARELRGGQYF
size: -; V: TRBV9; D: -; J: TRBJ1-4; DNA: TGTGCCAGCATCCCGGGTCCTTCACCGGGAAAACTGTTTTTT; CDR3: CASIPGPSPGKLFF
size: many; V: TRBV4-2; D: -; J: TRBJ2-3; DNA: TGTGCCAGCAGCCAAGTGGCAGATACGCAGTATTTT; CDR3: CASSQVADTQYF
size: few; V: TRBV12-3/TRBV12-4; D: -; J: TRBJ1-2; DNA: TGTGCCAGCAGTTTAGCGTCGTGGGGAATTGGCTACACCTTC; CDR3: CASSLASWGIGYTF
size: -; V: TRBV7-2; D: -; J: TRBJ2-1; DNA: TGTGCCAGCAGCGACTATAGCGACTCCTACAATGAGCAGTTCTTC; CDR3: CASSDYSDSYNEQFF
size: many; V: TRBV12-3/TRBV12-4; D: -; J: TRBJ2-1; DNA: TGTGCCAGCAGTCCCATTCCTGTTGAGCAGTTCTTC; CDR3: CASSPIPVEQFF
size: few; V: TRBV15; D: TRBD1; J: TRBJ1-2; DNA: TGTGCCACCAGCAGAGATCTGACCAGGGGGGCCGCCACTCTCTATGGCTACACCTTC; CDR3: CATSRDLTRGAATLYGYTF
size: many; V: TRBV20-1; D: -; J: TRBJ2-1; DNA: TGCAGTGCTCCAGACGGGGGCGGCTGGGGTAGTGAGCAGTTCTTC; CDR3: CSAPDGGGWGSEQFF
size: many; V: TRBV4-3; D: -; J: TRBJ2-7; DNA: TGCGCCAGCAGCCAAGAGTGGGGGACACGCTCCTACGAGCAGTACTTC; CDR3: CASSQEWGTRSYEQYF
size: few; V: TRBV7-8; D: -; J: TRBJ2-7; DNA: TGTGCCAGCAGCTTAAGGGACACCTACGAGCAGTACTTC; CDR3: CASSLRDTYEQYF
size: few; V: TRBV6-1; D: -; J: TRBJ2-2; DNA: TGTGCCAGCAGATCAGGGTTCACCGGGGAGCTGTTTTTT; CDR3: CASRSGFTGELFF
size: few; V: TRBV4-3; D: -; J: TRBJ2-6; DNA: TGCGCCAGTTCACTAGATTTTAGCTCTGGGGCCAACGTCCTGACTTTC; CDR3: CASSLDFSSGANVLTF
size: -; V: TRBV19; D: TRBD2; J: TRBJ2-1; DNA: TGTGCCAGTAGAAGCCTAGCGGGTCTAAATGAGCAGTTCTTC; CDR3: CASRSLAGLNEQFF
size: few; V: TRBV3-1; D: -; J: TRBJ1-2; DNA: TGTGCCAGCAGCCAAGGTCCAGGGGCTAACTATGGCTACACCTTC; CDR3: CASSQGPGANYGYTF
size: many; V: TRBV4-3; D: TRBD2; J: TRBJ2-7; DNA: TGCGCCAGCAGCGAATGGACTAGCGGGGTTCAGCGGTACTTC; CDR3: CASSEWTSGVQRYF
size: -; V: TRBV6-1; D: TRBD2; J: TRBJ2-3; DNA: TGTGCCAGCAGTCTGAAGCGGGAGGCAGATACGCAGTATTTT; CDR3: CASSLKREADTQYF
size: few; V: TRBV3-1; D: -; J: TRBJ1-2; DNA: TGTGCCAGCAGCCTGGCGCCCGGAGGGGACTATGGCTACACCTTC; CDR3: CASSLAPGGDYGYTF
size: many; V: TRBV27; D: -; J: TRBJ2-7; DNA: TGTGCCAGCTGGGAATACGAGCAGTACTTC; CDR3: CASWEYEQYF
size: -; V: TRBV7-9; D: -; J: TRBJ2-7; DNA: TGTGCCAGCAGCTCGTCCCATCGAGCGGAAACAGCCTACGAGCAGTACTTC; CDR3: CASSSSHRAETAYEQYF
size: few; V: TRBV9; D: TRBD1; J: TRBJ2-7; DNA: TGTGCCAGCAGCCCAGGGGGTCTCTACGAGCAGTACTTC; CDR3: CASSPGGLYEQYF
size: -; V: TRBV11-2; D: -; J: TRBJ2-3; DNA: TGTGCCAGCAGCTTTCACGGGGGTAGGGCAGATACGCAGTATTTT; CDR3: CASSFHGGRADTQYF
size: few; V: TRBV5-6; D: TRBD2; J: TRBJ2-3; DNA: TGTGCCAGCAGCCTCCCGACTAGCGAGACAGATACGCAGTATTTT; CDR3: CASSLPTSETDTQYF
size: many; V: TRBV5-1; D: TRBD2; J: TRBJ2-1; DNA: TGCGCCAGCAGAGCCGGGACTAGCGGGACGAATGAGCAGTTCTTC; CDR3: CASRAGTSGTNEQFF
size: many; V: TRBV12-3/TRBV12-4; D: -; J: TRBJ2-1; DNA: TGTGCCAGCAGGTTAGGCAGGTACAATGAGCAGTTCTTC; CDR3: CASRLGRYNEQFF
size: many; V: TRBV18; D: -; J: TRBJ1-3; DNA: TGTGCCAGCTCACCAGAAGGGGGAAACACCATATATTTT; CDR3: CASSPEGGNTIYF
size: -; V: TRBV28; D: -; J: TRBJ1-4; DNA: TGTGCCAGCAGCCGGACAGTCGGGCCCGAAAAACTGTTTTTT; CDR3: CASSRTVGPEKLFF
size: few; V: TRBV20-1; D: TRBD2; J: TRBJ2-3; DNA: TGCAGTGCTCACCGGGGGGGTGGTACAGATACGCAGTATTTT; CDR3: CSAHRGGGTDTQYF
size: few; V: TRBV18; D: -; J: TRBJ2-2; DNA: TGTGCCAGCTCACCACTGCGAGGACCCAACACCGGGGAGCTGTTTTTT; CDR3: CASSPLRGPNTGELFF
size: -; V: TRBV5-1; D: TRBD1; J: TRBJ2-7; DNA: TGCGCCAGCAGCCTGGGACAGGCCAGCTCCTACGAGCAGTACTTC; CDR3: CASSLGQASSYEQYF